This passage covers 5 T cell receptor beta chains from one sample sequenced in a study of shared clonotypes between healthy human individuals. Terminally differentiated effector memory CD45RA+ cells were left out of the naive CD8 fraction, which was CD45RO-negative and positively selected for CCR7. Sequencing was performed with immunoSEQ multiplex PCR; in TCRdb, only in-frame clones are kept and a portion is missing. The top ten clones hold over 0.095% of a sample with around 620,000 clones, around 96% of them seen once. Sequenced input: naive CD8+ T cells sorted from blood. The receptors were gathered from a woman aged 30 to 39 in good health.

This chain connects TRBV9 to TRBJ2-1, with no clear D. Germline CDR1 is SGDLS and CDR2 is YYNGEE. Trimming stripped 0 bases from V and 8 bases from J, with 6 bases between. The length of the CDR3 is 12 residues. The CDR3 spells CASSVGGHEQFF. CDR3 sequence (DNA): TGTGCCAGCAGCGTAGGAGGCCATGAGCAGTTCTTC.

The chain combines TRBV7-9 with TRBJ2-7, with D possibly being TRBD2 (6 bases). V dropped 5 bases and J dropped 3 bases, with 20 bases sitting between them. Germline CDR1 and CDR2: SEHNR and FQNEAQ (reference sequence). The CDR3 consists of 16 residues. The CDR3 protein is CASSPAGSRSLYEQYF. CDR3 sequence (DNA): TGTGCCAGCAGCCCTGCCGGGAGCCGATCTCTCTACGAGCAGTACTTC.

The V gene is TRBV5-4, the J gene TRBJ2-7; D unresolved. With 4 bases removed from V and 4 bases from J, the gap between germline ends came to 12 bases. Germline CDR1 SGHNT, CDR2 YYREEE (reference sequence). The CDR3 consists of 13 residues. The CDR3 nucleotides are TGTGCCAGCAGCCTGGCAGCAGCGTACGAGCAGTACTTC. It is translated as CASSLAAAYEQYF.

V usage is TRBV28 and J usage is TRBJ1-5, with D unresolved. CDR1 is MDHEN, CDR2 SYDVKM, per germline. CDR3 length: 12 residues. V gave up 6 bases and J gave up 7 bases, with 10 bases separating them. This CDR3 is CASRAGVQPQHF. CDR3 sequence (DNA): TGTGCCAGCAGGGCCGGAGTCCAGCCCCAGCATTTT. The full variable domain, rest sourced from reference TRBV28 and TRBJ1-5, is DVKVTQSSRYLVKRTGEKVFLECVQDMDHENMFWYRQDPGLGLRLIYFSYDVKMKEKGDIPEGYSVSREKKERFSLILESASTNQTSMYLCASRAGVQPQHFGDGTRLSIL.

The CDR3 protein is CASRLTGRRGQPQHF. The CDR3, as DNA: TGTGCCAGCAGACTGACAGGGAGACGGGGTCAGCCCCAGCATTTT. The V call is TRBV28, the J call TRBJ1-5; TRBD1 matches at 7 bases. The germline V gene encodes CDR1 MDHEN and CDR2 SYDVKM. CDR3 length: 15 amino acids. The V and J ends lost 6 bases and 6 bases, in that order; junction bases with no gene match: 11.